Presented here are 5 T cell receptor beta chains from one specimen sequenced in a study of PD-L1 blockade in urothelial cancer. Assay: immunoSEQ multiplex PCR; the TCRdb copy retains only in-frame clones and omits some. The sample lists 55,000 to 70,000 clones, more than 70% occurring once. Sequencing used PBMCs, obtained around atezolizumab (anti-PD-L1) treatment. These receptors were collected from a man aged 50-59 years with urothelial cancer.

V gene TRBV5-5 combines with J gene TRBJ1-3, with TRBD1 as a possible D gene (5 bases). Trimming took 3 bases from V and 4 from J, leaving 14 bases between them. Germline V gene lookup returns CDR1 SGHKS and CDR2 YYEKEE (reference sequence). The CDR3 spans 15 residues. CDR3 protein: CASSSDIRTGNTIYF. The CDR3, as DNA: TGTGCCAGCAGCTCGGACATACGGACGGGAAACACCATATATTTT. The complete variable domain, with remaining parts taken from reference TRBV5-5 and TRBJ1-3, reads DAGVTQSPTHLIKTRGQQVTLRCSPISGHKSVSWYQQVLGQGPQFIFQYYEKEERGRGNFPDRFSARQFPNYSSELNVNALLLGDSALYLCASSSDIRTGNTIYFGEGSWLTVV.

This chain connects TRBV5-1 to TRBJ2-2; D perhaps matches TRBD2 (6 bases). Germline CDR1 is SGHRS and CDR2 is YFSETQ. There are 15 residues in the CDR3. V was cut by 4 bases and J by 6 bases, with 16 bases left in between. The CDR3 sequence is CASSIGLNGPGELFF. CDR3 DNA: TGCGCCAGCAGCATAGGACTAAACGGCCCCGGGGAGCTGTTTTTT.

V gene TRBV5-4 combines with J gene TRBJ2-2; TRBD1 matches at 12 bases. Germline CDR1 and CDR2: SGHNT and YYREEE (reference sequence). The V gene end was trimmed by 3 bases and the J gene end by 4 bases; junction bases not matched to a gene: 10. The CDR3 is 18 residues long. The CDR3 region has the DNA TGTGCCAGCAGCTGGCCGCCGGGACAGGGGGCGAGCACCGGGGAGCTGTTTTTT. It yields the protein CASSWPPGQGASTGELFF.

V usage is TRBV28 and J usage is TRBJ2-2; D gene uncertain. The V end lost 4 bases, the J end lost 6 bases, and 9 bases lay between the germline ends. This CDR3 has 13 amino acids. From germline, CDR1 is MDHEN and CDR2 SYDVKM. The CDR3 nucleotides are TGTGCCAGCAGTTCCCTCGTATCCGGGGAGCTGTTTTTT. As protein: CASSSLVSGELFF.

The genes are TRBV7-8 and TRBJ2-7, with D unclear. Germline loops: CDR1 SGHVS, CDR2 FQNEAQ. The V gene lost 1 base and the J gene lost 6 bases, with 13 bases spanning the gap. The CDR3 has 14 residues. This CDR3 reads CASSLGVGPAEQYF. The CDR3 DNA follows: TGTGCCAGCAGCTTAGGAGTGGGCCCAGCCGAGCAGTACTTC. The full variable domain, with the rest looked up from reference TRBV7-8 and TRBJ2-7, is GAGVSQSPRYKVAKRGQDVALRCDPISGHVSLFWYQQALGQGPEFLTYFQNEAQLDKSGLPSDRFFAERPEGSVSTLKIQRTQQEDSAVYLCASSLGVGPAEQYFGPGTRLTVT.